This T cell receptor (beta chain) was identified in a study of Ad26.COV2.S vaccination and SARS-CoV-2 variants. This clone was observed a handful of times. As for treatment: some 20 received Ad26.COV2.S at low or high dose, single or two shots; roughly five received placebo; per-sample allocation not given. Day 63 after the first injection of vaccine or placebo was the sampling time. Using immunoSEQ multiplex PCR, the repertoire was profiled, and TCRdb retains in-frame clones only, with some absent. The sample lists hundreds of thousands of clones, about 87% occurring once. The CDR3 has 15 residues. V was pared by 5 bases and J by 0 bases, with 11 bases between. Looked up from germline, CDR1 is LNHDA and CDR2 is SQIVND (reference sequence).

The gene calls are TRBV19 and TRBJ1-3, with TRBD1 as a possible D gene (6 bases). The sequencing used peripheral blood, collected in a trial of Ad26.COV2.S vaccine versus placebo. The TCR was taken from a person between 18 and 65 years old who received the Ad26.COV2.S COVID-19 vaccine or a placebo. The CDR3 nucleotides read TGTGCCAGTAGTTTAACAGGGTTCTCTGGAAACACCATATATTTT. Protein product: CASSLTGFSGNTIYF.